The 23 T cell receptor beta chains below come from one sample, sequenced in a study of blood T cell repertoires in COVID-19. Assay used: immunoSEQ multiplex PCR; TCRdb lists only in-frame clones, some missing. The sample has some 460,000 clones, approximately 90% seen once. Input material: peripheral blood. The source of these receptors is a woman aged 30 to 39 with acute or convalescent COVID-19.

The chain links TRBV7-8 to TRBJ2-1; maybe TRBD2 (5 bases). The CDR3 covers 15 residues. Trimming pared 3 bases from V and 3 bases from J, leaving 12 bases between. Germline V gene data show CDR1 as SGHVS and CDR2 as FQNEAQ. CDR3: CASSLRLSFYNEQFF. The CDR3 DNA follows: TGTGCCAGCAGCTTGCGACTATCTTTCTACAATGAGCAGTTCTTC.

This chain joins TRBV25-1 and TRBJ1-6, with a possible D match to TRBD1 (5 bases). Germline loops: CDR1 MGHDK, CDR2 SYGVNS. V was shortened by 3 bases and J by 0 bases, with 12 bases between the two germline ends. This CDR3 comprises 17 residues. CDR3 DNA sequence: TGTGCCAGCAGTGACAGGGAAGGGGTCTCCTATAATTCACCCCTCCACTTT. Its protein is CASSDREGVSYNSPLHF.

The chain uses TRBV7-3 and TRBJ1-1; unclear D gene. This CDR3 has 18 residues. Germline CDR1 reads SGHTA; CDR2 reads FQGTGA. Trimming left V 4 bases short and J 2 bases short, with 23 bases between. Here the CDR3 DNA reads TGTGCCAGCAGCTCCATCTACTACACCACATCCCTAAACACTGAAGCTTTCTTT. This translates into CASSSIYYTTSLNTEAFF.

Only a few counts were recorded for this clone. The chain combines TRBV7-3 with TRBJ1-3; 10 nucleotides align to TRBD1. This CDR3 has 15 residues. Germline V gene lookup returns CDR1 SGHTA and CDR2 FQGTGA. After removal of 5 bases from V and 1 base from J, the junction contained 2 bases not matched to a gene. The CDR3 region is CASSEGQGSGNTIYF. The CDR3 DNA sequence: TGTGCCAGCAGCGAGGGACAGGGGTCTGGAAACACCATATATTTT.

The chain has TRBV14 and TRBJ1-1; 7 bases are shared with TRBD1. J was trimmed by 4 bases and V by 4 bases; bases with no gene match: 6. The CDR3 covers 14 residues. Germline V CDR1 and CDR2: SGHDN, FVKESK. As DNA, the CDR3 is TGTGCCAGCAGCCCCCAATCAGGGGGCACTGAAGCTTTCTTT. Protein product: CASSPQSGGTEAFF.

Concerning this clone: Other nucleotide sequences from this sample produce the same CDR3. The CDR3 is CASSEVQGSGNTIYF. As DNA, the CDR3 is TGTGCCAGCAGTGAGGTACAGGGCTCTGGAAACACCATATATTTT. The V gene is TRBV6-1, the J gene TRBJ1-3; D is possibly TRBD1 (6 bases). CDR3 length: 15 residues. V shed 3 bases and J shed 0 bases, with 9 bases lying between them. Germline V gives CDR1 MNHNS, CDR2 SASEGT.

The chain uses TRBV19 and TRBJ1-1; 7 bases are shared with TRBD1. The CDR3 consists of 14 residues. J gave up 1 base and V 5 bases, and 4 bases lay outside the gene matches. The germline V gene has CDR1 LNHDA and CDR2 SQIVND (reference sequence). CDR3 region: CASSRDSPNTEAFF. The CDR3 DNA is TGTGCCAGTAGTCGGGACAGCCCGAACACTGAAGCTTTCTTT. Combining the CDR3 with reference TRBV19 and TRBJ1-1 gives the whole variable domain DGGITQSPKYLFRKEGQNVTLSCEQNLNHDAMYWYRQDPGQGLRLIYYSQIVNDFQKGDIAEGYSVSREKKESFPLTVTSAQKNPTAFYLCASSRDSPNTEAFFGQGTRLTVV.

The rearrangement links TRBV30 to TRBJ2-3; the match to TRBD2 covers 8 bases. This CDR3 comprises 16 residues. In germline, CDR1 is GTSNPN, CDR2 SVGIG (reference sequence). The V segment lost 2 bases and the J segment 6 bases; nucleotides outside the gene matches: 13. The CDR3 bases are TGTGCCTGGAGTATCCAGGGTAGCGGGGTCATGGATACGCAGTATTTT. The encoded protein is CAWSIQGSGVMDTQYF.

This chain joins TRBV7-8 and TRBJ2-7, with 7 bases identical to TRBD1. The V gene's germline CDR1 is SGHVS and CDR2 FQNEAQ. The CDR3 has 14 amino acids. V gave up 7 bases and J gave up 2 bases; unmatched junction bases: 8. CDR3: CASTRTGPPYEQYF. The CDR3 DNA sequence: TGTGCCAGCACGCGGACAGGACCCCCCTACGAGCAGTACTTC.

This clone was observed a handful of times. The rearrangement joins TRBV19 to TRBJ1-5, with 10 bases that match TRBD1. Germline V gene sequence: CDR1 LNHDA, CDR2 SQIVND (reference sequence). V lost 1 base and J lost 5; bases outside the gene matches: 5. The CDR3 has 16 amino acids. The CDR3 spells CASSIGSGTGDQPQHF. Here the CDR3 DNA reads TGTGCCAGTAGTATAGGATCCGGGACAGGGGATCAGCCCCAGCATTTT.

The chain uses TRBV7-2 and TRBJ1-2; D gene uncertain. Germline loops: CDR1 SGHTA, CDR2 FQGNSA. Trimming removed 2 bases at V and 7 bases at J, with 11 bases between. The CDR3 spans 13 residues. CDR3 loop: CASSLWQDSGYTF. CDR3 nucleotides: TGTGCCAGCAGCTTATGGCAGGATAGTGGCTACACCTTC.

This chain links TRBV5-1 with TRBJ1-2, with D possibly TRBD1 on 6 matching bases. From germline, CDR1 is SGHRS and CDR2 YFSETQ. This CDR3 is built from 13 residues. V dropped 4 bases and J dropped 3 bases, with 10 bases sitting between them. The CDR3 sequence: CASSLTGYYGYTF. Written as DNA, the CDR3 is TGCGCCAGCAGCCTAACAGGGTACTATGGCTACACCTTC.

The V and J genes are TRBV20-1 and TRBJ2-7; D is ambiguous. V lost 3 bases, J lost 0 bases, and 12 bases lay in between. The germline V gene encodes CDR1 DFQATT and CDR2 SNEGSKA (reference sequence). There are 14 residues in the CDR3. Here the CDR3 reads CSASQVYNSYEQYF. Here the CDR3 DNA reads TGCAGTGCTAGTCAGGTTTACAACTCCTACGAGCAGTACTTC.

The J gene is TRBJ2-7, the V gene TRBV2; a possible D gene is TRBD1 (6 bases). CDR3 size: 13 residues. CDR1 SNHLY and CDR2 FYNNEI come from the germline V gene. V lost 7 bases and J lost 0, with 10 bases in between. The CDR3 DNA follows: TGTGCCAGCACAGGGGAAACCTCCTACGAGCAGTACTTC. Amino acid sequence: CASTGETSYEQYF.

This chain joins TRBV2 and TRBJ1-3; 7 positions agree with TRBD1. The CDR3 extends over 15 amino acids. From germline, CDR1 is SNHLY and CDR2 FYNNEI. J was trimmed by 4 bases and V by 2 bases; bases with no gene match: 5. The chain's CDR3 is CASSETDRVGNTIYF. The CDR3 DNA sequence: TGTGCCAGCAGTGAAACAGACAGGGTCGGAAACACCATATATTTT.

This chain links TRBV5-1 with TRBJ2-7; perhaps TRBD2 as D (5 bases). CDR3 length: 15 residues. Germline V gene sequence: CDR1 SGHRS, CDR2 YFSETQ. The germline V and J ends were trimmed by 0 bases and 3 bases, with 13 bases remaining between them. CDR3 protein: CASSLVRGQGYEQYF. Written as DNA, the CDR3 is TGCGCCAGCAGCTTGGTGCGAGGGCAAGGCTACGAGCAGTACTTC.

This sequence joins TRBV10-1 and TRBJ1-2, with 7 nucleotides matching TRBD1. Germline trimming cut 10 bases from V and 0 bases from J; bases unmatched to any gene: 29. This CDR3 contains 21 residues. The V gene's germline CDR1 is WNHNN and CDR2 SYGVQD (reference sequence). Written as DNA, the CDR3 is TGCGCCACCGCGATTTCAAACAGGGGACGAGGGGGAGGATTAGCTAACTATGGCTACACCTTC. This gives the protein CATAISNRGRGGGLANYGYTF.

This sequence joins TRBV28 and TRBJ2-2, with D perhaps TRBD2 (7 bases). Germline CDR1 is MDHEN and CDR2 is SYDVKM. The CDR3 contains 14 residues. Trimming took off 8 bases at V and 4 bases at J, with 14 bases between the two ends. CDR3 protein: CASSWEGGTGELFF. Written as DNA, the CDR3 is TGTGCCAGCTCCTGGGAGGGGGGCACCGGGGAGCTGTTTTTT. Supplemented by reference TRBV28 and TRBJ2-2, the full variable domain reads DVKVTQSSRYLVKRTGEKVFLECVQDMDHENMFWYRQDPGLGLRLIYFSYDVKMKEKGDIPEGYSVSREKKERFSLILESASTNQTSMYLCASSWEGGTGELFFGEGSRLTVL.

V is TRBV7-8 and J is TRBJ1-2; D uncertain. Per germline, CDR1 SGHVS and CDR2 FQNEAQ. This CDR3 is built from 17 residues. Trimming left V 7 bases short and J 0 bases short, with 21 bases between. The CDR3 here is CASTKFKAGRSNYGYTF. Written as DNA, the CDR3 is TGTGCCAGCACGAAATTCAAAGCGGGGAGATCTAACTATGGCTACACCTTC. Combining the CDR3 with reference TRBV7-8 and TRBJ1-2 gives the whole variable domain GAGVSQSPRYKVAKRGQDVALRCDPISGHVSLFWYQQALGQGPEFLTYFQNEAQLDKSGLPSDRFFAERPEGSVSTLKIQRTQQEDSAVYLCASTKFKAGRSNYGYTFGSGTRLTVV.

The chain combines TRBV21-1 with TRBJ1-2; TRBD1 reflects the table's D call only, with no check against the DNA. TRBV21-1 is recorded as a pseudogene. The CDR3 loop spans 16 amino acids. CDR3 in DNA: TGTGCCAGCAGCAAAGGGGTGGGGGCGACGAGTTATGGCTACACCTTC. Translated, it gives CASSKGVGATSYGYTF.

The V call is TRBV7-3, the J call TRBJ2-7; 9 bases match TRBD1. The V gene end was trimmed by 5 bases and the J gene end by 0 bases; junction bases not matched to a gene: 5. This CDR3 has 15 residues. Germline-derived CDR1 and CDR2 are SGHTA and FQGTGA. The CDR3 protein is CASSPGTGSSYEQYF. The CDR3 nucleotides are TGTGCCAGCAGCCCGGGGACAGGGAGCTCCTACGAGCAGTACTTC.

V gene TRBV4-2 combines with J gene TRBJ2-5, with D unresolved. Germline-derived CDR1 and CDR2 are LGHNA and YNFKEQ. V was trimmed by 1 base and J by 0 bases, leaving 6 bases between them. CDR3 length: 14 residues. In nucleotides, the CDR3 is TGTGCCAGCAGCCAAGCGGCGGACCAAGAGACCCAGTACTTC. The encoded protein is CASSQAADQETQYF.

The gene calls are TRBV15 and TRBJ1-5; 12 positions agree with TRBD1. CDR1 is LNHNV, CDR2 YYDKDF, per germline (reference sequence). CDR3 size: 17 residues. V trimming: 5 bases; J trimming: 1 base; junction bases outside the gene matches: 6. The CDR3 DNA follows: TGTGCCACCAGCGGGGGACAGGGGGCTTTGAGCAATCAGCCCCAGCATTTT. Protein sequence: CATSGGQGALSNQPQHF.